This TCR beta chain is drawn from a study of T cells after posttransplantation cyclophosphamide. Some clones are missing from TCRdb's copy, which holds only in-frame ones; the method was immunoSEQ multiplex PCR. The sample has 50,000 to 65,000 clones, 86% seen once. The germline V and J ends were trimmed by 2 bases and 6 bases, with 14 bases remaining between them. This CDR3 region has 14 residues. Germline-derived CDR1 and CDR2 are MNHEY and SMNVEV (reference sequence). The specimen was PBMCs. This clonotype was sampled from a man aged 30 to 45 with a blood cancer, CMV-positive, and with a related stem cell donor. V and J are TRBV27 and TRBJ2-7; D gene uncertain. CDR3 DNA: TGTGCCAGCAGTTTAGGGTCGGCGCTAGGCGAGCAGTACTTC. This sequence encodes CASSLGSALGEQYF.